What follows is one T cell receptor beta chain and its context. Its target is not known. The data are from a study of Graves' ophthalmopathy and Graves' hyperthyroidism. Study results and limitations: With 70.59% sensitivity and approximately 72% specificity, the model predicted ophthalmopathy progression. Separation of ophthalmopathy from stable hyperthyroidism was achieved by a 13-signature model, at approximately 90% sensitivity and under 82% specificity.

RNA transcripts yielded amplified TCR beta CDR3 regions. An initial RT-PCR round employing HTBI primers preceded a second-round multiplex PCR. Via MiXCR, TCRdb re-called the multiplex PCR reads, giving one row per CDR3 protein. The sample lists about 700,000 distinct CDR3 sequences, around 40% occurring once. From germline, CDR1 is ENHRY and CDR2 SYGVKD. Trimming removed 7 bases from V and 0 bases from J, with 13 bases in between. This CDR3 is built from 15 residues. Sequenced input: peripheral blood. The source is an adult man with Graves' ophthalmopathy. This chain links TRBV10-3 with TRBJ2-1, with D possibly being TRBD2 (5 bases). The CDR3 spells CAIKTGMSSYNEQFF. Here the CDR3 DNA reads TGTGCCATCAAGACCGGGATGAGCTCCTACAATGAGCAGTTCTTC.